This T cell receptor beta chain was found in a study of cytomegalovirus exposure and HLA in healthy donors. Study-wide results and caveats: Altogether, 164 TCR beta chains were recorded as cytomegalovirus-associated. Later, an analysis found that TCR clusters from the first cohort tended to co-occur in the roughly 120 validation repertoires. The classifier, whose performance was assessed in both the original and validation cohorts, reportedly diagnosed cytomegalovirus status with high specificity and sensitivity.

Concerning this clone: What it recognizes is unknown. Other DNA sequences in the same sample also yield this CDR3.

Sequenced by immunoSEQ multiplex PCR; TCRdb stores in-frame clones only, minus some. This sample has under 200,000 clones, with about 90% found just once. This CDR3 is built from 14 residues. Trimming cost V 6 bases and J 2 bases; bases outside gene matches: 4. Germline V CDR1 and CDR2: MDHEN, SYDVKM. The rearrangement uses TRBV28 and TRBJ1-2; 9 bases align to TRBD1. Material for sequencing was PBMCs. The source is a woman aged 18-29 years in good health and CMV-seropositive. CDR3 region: CASRNRGPNYGYTF. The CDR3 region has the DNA TGTGCCAGCAGGAACAGGGGGCCGAACTATGGCTACACCTTC.